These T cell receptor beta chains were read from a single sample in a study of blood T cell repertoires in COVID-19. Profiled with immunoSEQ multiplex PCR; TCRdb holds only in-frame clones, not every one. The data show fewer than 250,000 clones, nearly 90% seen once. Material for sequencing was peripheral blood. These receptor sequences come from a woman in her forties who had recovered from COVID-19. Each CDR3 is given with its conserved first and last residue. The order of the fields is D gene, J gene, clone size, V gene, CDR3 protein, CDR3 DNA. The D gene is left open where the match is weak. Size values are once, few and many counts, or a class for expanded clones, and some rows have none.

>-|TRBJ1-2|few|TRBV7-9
CASSRDSDYGYTF
TGTGCCAGCAGTCGTGACAGTGACTATGGCTACACCTTC
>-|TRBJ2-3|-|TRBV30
CAWTPPSGATDTQYF
TGTGCCTGGACCCCCCCTAGTGGGGCCACAGATACGCAGTATTTT
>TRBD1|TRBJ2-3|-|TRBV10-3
CAIILSLGAGTVTDTQYF
TGTGCCATCATTCTATCGCTTGGCGCAGGGACAGTCACAGATACGCAGTATTTT
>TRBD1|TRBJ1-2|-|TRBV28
CASSLGTGPVYGYTF
TGTGCCAGCAGTCTCGGGACAGGGCCTGTCTATGGCTACACCTTC
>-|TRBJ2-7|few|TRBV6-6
CASRRTRRDTTYEQYF
TGTGCCAGCAGACGAACTCGCCGGGACACCACCTACGAGCAGTACTTC
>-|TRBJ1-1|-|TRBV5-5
CASSLEGGSLNTEAFF
TGTGCCAGCAGCTTGGAGGGGGGGTCCTTGAACACTGAAGCTTTCTTT
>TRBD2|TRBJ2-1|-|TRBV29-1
CSVDVGTRDEQFF
TGCAGCGTTGATGTTGGGACTAGGGATGAGCAGTTCTTC
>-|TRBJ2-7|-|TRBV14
CATGPDRIPYEQYF
TGTGCCACCGGCCCCGACAGGATCCCCTACGAGCAGTACTTC
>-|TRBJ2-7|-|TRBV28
CASSGLYEQYF
TGTGCCAGCAGCGGTCTCTACGAGCAGTACTTC
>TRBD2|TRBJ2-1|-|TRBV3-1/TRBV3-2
CASSQVAGGSKNNNEQFF
TGTGCCAGCAGCCAAGTGGCGGGAGGGAGCAAAAATAACAATGAGCAGTTCTTC
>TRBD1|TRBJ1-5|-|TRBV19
CASADRDNQPQHF
TGTGCCAGTGCGGACAGGGATAATCAGCCCCAGCATTTT
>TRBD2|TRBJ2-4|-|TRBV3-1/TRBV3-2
CASSQAVAGGKYIQYF
TGTGCCAGCAGCCAAGCCGTAGCGGGAGGTAAATACATTCAGTACTTC
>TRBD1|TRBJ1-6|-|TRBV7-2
CASSLGQGYSPLHF
TGTGCCAGCAGCTTGGGACAGGGCTATTCACCCCTCCACTTT
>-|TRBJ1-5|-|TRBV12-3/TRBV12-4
CASSLNNQPQHF
TGTGCCAGCAGTCTTAACAATCAGCCCCAGCATTTT
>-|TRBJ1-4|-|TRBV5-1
CASSLDGRTNEKLFF
TGCGCCAGCAGCTTGGACGGTAGAACTAATGAAAAACTGTTTTTT
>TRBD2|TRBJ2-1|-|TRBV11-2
CASSLTGTSGRANEQFF
TGTGCCAGCAGCTTAACCGGGACTAGCGGGAGGGCCAATGAGCAGTTCTTC
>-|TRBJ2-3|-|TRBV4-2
CASSQGQGKDTQYF
TGTGCCAGCAGCCAAGGGCAGGGGAAAGATACGCAGTATTTT
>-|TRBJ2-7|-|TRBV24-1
CATSDRGYEQYF
TGTGCCACCAGTGACCGGGGCTACGAGCAGTACTTC
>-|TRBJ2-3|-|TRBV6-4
CASSDRPQATDTQYF
TGTGCCAGCAGTGACAGGCCACAGGCCACAGATACGCAGTATTTT
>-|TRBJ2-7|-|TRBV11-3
CASSLAPPYEQYF
TGTGCCAGCAGCTTGGCACCACCCTACGAGCAGTACTTC
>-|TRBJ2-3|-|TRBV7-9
CASSFGTGTSTDTQYF
TGTGCCAGCAGCTTCGGAACGGGGACTAGCACAGATACGCAGTATTTT
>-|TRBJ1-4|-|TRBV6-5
CASSYSSFRGEKLFF
TGTGCCAGCAGTTACTCTTCATTTCGCGGGGAAAAACTGTTTTTT
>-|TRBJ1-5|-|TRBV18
CASSPEGGNQPQHF
TGTGCCAGCTCACCAGAGGGGGGCAATCAGCCCCAGCATTTT
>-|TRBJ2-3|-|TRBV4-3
CASSPNGPDTQYF
TGCGCCAGCAGCCCCAACGGTCCAGATACGCAGTATTTT
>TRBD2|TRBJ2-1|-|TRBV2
CAGRTTAGGSNEQFF
TGTGCCGGCCGAACCACAGCGGGAGGGTCGAATGAGCAGTTCTTC
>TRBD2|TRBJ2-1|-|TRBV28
CASSPRTSGSSYNEQFF
TGTGCCAGCAGTCCGAGAACTAGCGGGAGTTCGTACAATGAGCAGTTCTTC
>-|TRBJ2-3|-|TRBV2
CASSDGEDTQYF
TGTGCCAGCAGTGACGGTGAAGATACGCAGTATTTT
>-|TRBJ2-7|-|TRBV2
CATKRVPGVLDEQYF
TGTGCCACCAAAAGGGTCCCGGGGGTCTTGGACGAGCAGTACTTC
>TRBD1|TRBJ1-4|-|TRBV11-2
CASSPETGLNEKLFF
TGTGCCAGCAGCCCGGAGACAGGGCTGAACGAAAAACTGTTTTTT